This T cell receptor (beta chain) was recovered during a study of blood T cell repertoires in COVID-19 (dated by TCRdb to 2018 to 2020). Background on the whole study: Collaborator samples came from the United States, Italy and Spain and covered acute and convalescent phases of COVID-19. The prospective study material was composed of cDNA or gDNA derived from T cells, B-cell-depleted T cells, or PBMCs. Deeply sampled blood TCRbeta repertoires from subjects exposed to, actively infected with, or recovered from COVID-19 were included in the dataset. A freely available public database, intended as a resource for researchers studying the immune response to SARS-CoV-2, is where the repertoires were released. The samples were drawn from two sources: the first 160 participants of the ongoing ImmuneRACE study, and 950 to 1,500 subjects contributed by 6 global collaborators. Sample metadata almost always included a de-identified subject ID, COVID-19 status, age in years and sex. HLA class I and class II types, where available, came from metadata supplied by the sample provider rather than from assay-based typing.

Details on this clone: What this receptor recognizes is not known. The sample holds no much larger clone one base away, and base qualities are not on file.

Trimming at the junction amounts to 5 bases on V and 3 bases on J, and the germline ends lie 14 bases apart. The CDR3 runs 15 amino acids, cysteine and phenylalanine included. Only the CDR3 region is kept as DNA, spanning 45 bases read in frame from base 1. As encoded in the germline V gene, CDR1 is SGHVS while CDR2 is FQNEAQ. TCRbeta CDR3 regions were amplified from genomic DNA using the immunoSEQ Assay, a bias-controlled multiplex PCR. Per the original workflow: Nucleated cell counts per sample were estimated from amplification of reference gene primers within the assay. To quantify the absolute abundance of each unique TCRbeta CDR3 rearrangement, sequence reads were collapsed and filtered. Productive Simpson clonality was computed per sample as the square root of Simpson's diversity index over productive rearrangements. The table comes from immuneACCESS by way of TCRdb, which keeps in-frame sequences with V and J called. Part of the clones is missing from these tables; in studies checked, under half for an unresolved V gene and the rest for unknown reasons. The V and J calls and clone size were taken over from that table, and D and trimming were inferred from the DNA. This sample has approximately 220,000 clones in its table, and roughly 90% of those were observed once. Of the sample, more than 4% is held by the ten largest clones.

Participants in the prospective study were enrolled through a virtual design, were aged roughly 18 to 100 years, and lived in about 25 United States geographic areas. To assign participants to cohorts, the prospective study relied on clinical history that participants themselves reported in a screening survey and a study questionnaire. Exposed participants had been in contact, within 2 weeks of entering the study, with a person who had a PCR-confirmed or clinician-diagnosed case of COVID-19. Each participant in the prospective study had whole blood, serum and a nasopharyngeal or oropharyngeal swab collected by mobile phlebotomists. Over an approximately 2-month period, participants in the prospective study had the option of providing additional blood draws and questionnaires. Before DNA extraction, blood samples from the prospective study were shipped at room temperature or frozen. The study at large found these results: Clinical and demographic metadata were provided uncurated, with the amount varying by source and participant.

The sequence was obtained from a woman aged 30 to 39 who had been exposed to COVID-19. The sample comprised PBMCs or T cells enriched from blood (not recorded which). This sequence uses TRBV7-8 and TRBJ1-5, with TRBD1 perhaps the D gene, on 5 matching bases. The CDR3 protein sequence reads: CASSQGWGVNQPQHF. The DNA sequence is TGTGCCAGCAGCCAAGGGTGGGGCGTCAATCAGCCCCAGCATTTT. Reference TRBV7-8 and TRBJ1-5 proteins supply the regions before and after the CDR3; the full variable domain is: GAGVSQSPRYKVAKRGQDVALRCDPISGHVSLFWYQQALGQGPEFLTYFQNEAQLDKSGLPSDRFFAERPEGSVSTLKIQRTQQEDSAVYLCASSQGWGVNQPQHFGDGTRLSIL.